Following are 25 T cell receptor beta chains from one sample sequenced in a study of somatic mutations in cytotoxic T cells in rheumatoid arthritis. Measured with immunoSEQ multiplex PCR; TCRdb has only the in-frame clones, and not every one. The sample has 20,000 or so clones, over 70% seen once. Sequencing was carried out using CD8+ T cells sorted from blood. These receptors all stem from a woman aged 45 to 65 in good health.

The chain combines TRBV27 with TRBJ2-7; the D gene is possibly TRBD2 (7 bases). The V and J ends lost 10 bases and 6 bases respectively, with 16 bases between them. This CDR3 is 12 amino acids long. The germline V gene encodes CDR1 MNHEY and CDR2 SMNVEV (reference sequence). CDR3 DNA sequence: TGTGCCACCAGGGGAGGGGCGGGCGAGCAGTACTTC. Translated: CATRGGAGEQYF.

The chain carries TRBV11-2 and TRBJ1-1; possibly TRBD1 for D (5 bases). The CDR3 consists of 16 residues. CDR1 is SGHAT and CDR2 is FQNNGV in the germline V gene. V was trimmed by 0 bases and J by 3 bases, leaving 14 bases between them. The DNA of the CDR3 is TGTGCCAGCAGCTTAGATGGGGCAGGGTCACACACTGAAGCTTTCTTT. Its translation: CASSLDGAGSHTEAFF.

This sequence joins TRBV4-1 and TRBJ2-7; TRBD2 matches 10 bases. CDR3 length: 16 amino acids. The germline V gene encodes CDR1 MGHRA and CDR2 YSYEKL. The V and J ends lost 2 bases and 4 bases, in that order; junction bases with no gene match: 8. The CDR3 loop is CASSQSGTSVPYEQYF. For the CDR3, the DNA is TGCGCCAGCAGCCAATCCGGGACTAGCGTACCTTACGAGCAGTACTTC.

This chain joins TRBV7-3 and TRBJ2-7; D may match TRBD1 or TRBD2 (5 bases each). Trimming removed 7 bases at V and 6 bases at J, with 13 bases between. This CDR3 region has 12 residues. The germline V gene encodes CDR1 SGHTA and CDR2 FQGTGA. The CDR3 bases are TGTGCCAGCACCCCCTGGGGGTGCGAGCAGTACTTC. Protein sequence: CASTPWGCEQYF.

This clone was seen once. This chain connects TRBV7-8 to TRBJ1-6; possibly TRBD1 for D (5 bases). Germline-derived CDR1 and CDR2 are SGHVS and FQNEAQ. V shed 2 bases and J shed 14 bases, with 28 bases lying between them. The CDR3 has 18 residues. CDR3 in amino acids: CASSLLGLHAMAEISLHF. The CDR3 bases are TGTGCCAGCAGCTTACTGGGGCTGCACGCCATGGCCGAAATATCCCTCCACTTT.

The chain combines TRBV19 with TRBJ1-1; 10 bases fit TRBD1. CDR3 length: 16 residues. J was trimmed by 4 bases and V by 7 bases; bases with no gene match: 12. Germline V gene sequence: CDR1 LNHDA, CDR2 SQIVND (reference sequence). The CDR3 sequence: CASTLSKGQGTTEAFF. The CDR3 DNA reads TGTGCCAGTACCTTATCTAAGGGACAGGGGACCACTGAAGCTTTCTTT.

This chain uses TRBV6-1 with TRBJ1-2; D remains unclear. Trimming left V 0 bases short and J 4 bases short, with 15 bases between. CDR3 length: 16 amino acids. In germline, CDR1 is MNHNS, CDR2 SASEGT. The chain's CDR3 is CASSEAKGAGGYGYTF. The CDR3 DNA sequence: TGTGCCAGCAGTGAAGCGAAAGGAGCCGGTGGCTATGGCTACACCTTC.

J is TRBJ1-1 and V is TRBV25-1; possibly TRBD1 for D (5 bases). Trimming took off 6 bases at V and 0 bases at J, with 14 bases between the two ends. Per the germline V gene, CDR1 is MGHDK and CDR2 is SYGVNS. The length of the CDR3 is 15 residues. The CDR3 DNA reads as TGTGCCAGCAGCGGAATTGGGGGGATGAACACTGAAGCTTTCTTT. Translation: CASSGIGGMNTEAFF. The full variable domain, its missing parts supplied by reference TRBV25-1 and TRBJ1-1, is EADIYQTPRYLVIGTGKKITLECSQTMGHDKMYWYQQDPGMELHLIHYSYGVNSTEKGDLSSESTVSRIRTEHFPLTLESARPSHTSQYLCASSGIGGMNTEAFFGQGTRLTVV.

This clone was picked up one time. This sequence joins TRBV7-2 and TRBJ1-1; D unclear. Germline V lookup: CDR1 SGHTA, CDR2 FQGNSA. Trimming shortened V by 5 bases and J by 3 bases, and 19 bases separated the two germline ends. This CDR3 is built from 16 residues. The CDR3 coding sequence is TGTGCCAGCAGCCAGGTGGAGGGAAGCCCCGACACTGAAGCTTTCTTT. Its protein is CASSQVEGSPDTEAFF. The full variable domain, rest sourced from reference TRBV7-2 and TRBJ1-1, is GAGVSQSPSNKVTEKGKDVELRCDPISGHTALYWYRQSLGQGLEFLIYFQGNSAPDKSGLPSDRFSAERTGGSVSTLTIQRTQQEDSAVYLCASSQVEGSPDTEAFFGQGTRLTVV.

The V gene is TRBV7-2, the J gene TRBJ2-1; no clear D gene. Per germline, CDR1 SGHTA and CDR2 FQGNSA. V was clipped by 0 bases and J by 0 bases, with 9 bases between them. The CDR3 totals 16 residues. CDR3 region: CASSLALISSYNEQFF. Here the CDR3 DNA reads TGTGCCAGCAGCTTAGCGCTTATCAGCTCCTACAATGAGCAGTTCTTC.

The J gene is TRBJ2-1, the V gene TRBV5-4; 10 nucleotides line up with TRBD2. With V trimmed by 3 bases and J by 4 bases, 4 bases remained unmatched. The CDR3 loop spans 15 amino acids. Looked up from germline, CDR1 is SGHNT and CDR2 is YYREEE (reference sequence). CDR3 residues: CASSSLAGAYNEQFF. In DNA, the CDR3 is TGTGCCAGCAGCTCCCTAGCGGGAGCTTACAATGAGCAGTTCTTC.

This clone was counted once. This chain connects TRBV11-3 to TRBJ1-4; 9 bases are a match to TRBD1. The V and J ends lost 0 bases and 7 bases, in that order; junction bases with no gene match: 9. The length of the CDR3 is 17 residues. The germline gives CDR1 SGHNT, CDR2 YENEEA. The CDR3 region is CASSLDLDRGWSEKLFF. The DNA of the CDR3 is TGTGCCAGCAGCTTAGATTTGGACAGGGGTTGGAGTGAAAAACTGTTTTTT.

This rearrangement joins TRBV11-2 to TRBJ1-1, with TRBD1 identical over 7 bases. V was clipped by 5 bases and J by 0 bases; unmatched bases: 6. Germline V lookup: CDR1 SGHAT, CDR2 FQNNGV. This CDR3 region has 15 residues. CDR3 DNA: TGTGCCAGCAGCCCCCTACAGGGGATGAACACTGAAGCTTTCTTT. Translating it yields CASSPLQGMNTEAFF.

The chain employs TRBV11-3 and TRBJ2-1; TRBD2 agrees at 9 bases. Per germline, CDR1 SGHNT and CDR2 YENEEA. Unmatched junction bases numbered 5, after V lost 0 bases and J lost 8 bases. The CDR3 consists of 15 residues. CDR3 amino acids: CASSLDGGGAYEQFF. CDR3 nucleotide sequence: TGTGCCAGCAGCTTAGATGGCGGGGGGGCCTATGAGCAGTTCTTC.

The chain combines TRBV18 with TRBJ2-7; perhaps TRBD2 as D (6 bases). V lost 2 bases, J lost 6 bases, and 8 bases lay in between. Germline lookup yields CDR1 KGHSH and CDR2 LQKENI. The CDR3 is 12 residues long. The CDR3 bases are TGTGCCAGCTCACCAGGAGGGCGCGAGCAGTACTTC. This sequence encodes CASSPGGREQYF.

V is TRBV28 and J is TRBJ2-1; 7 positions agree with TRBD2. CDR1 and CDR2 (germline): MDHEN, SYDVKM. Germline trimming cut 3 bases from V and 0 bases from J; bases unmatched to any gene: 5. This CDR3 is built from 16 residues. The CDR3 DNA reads TGTGCCAGCAGTTTTATCGCGGGAGCCTCCTACAATGAGCAGTTCTTC. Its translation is CASSFIAGASYNEQFF.

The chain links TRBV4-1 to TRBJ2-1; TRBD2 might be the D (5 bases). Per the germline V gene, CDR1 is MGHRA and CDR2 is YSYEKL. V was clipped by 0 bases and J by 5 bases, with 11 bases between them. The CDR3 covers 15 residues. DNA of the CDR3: TGCGCCAGCAGCCAAGAAGGCCTAGCAGACAATGAGCAGTTCTTC. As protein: CASSQEGLADNEQFF.

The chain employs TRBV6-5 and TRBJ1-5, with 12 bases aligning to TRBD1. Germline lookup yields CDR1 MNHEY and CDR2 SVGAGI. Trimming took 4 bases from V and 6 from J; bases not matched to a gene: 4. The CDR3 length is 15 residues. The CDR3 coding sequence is TGTGCCAGCAGTTCGGGACAGGGGGCTGGTCAGCCCCAGCATTTT. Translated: CASSSGQGAGQPQHF.

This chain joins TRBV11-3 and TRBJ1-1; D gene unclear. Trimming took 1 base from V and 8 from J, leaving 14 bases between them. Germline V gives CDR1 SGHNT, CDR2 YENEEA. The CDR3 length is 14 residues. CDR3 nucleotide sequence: TGTGCCAGCAGCTTAGCCTCTGTCGGTAACGAAGCTTTCTTT. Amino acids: CASSLASVGNEAFF.

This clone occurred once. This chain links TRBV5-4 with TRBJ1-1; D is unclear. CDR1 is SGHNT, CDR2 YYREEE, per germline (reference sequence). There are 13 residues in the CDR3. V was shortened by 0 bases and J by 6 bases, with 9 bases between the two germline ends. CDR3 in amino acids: CASSLGASPEAFF. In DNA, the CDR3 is TGTGCCAGCAGCTTGGGGGCCTCCCCTGAAGCTTTCTTT.

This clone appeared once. As DNA, the CDR3 is TGTGCCAGCAGCTTACCCAGGGGGCCTGGCACTGAAGCTTTCTTT. This gives the protein CASSLPRGPGTEAFF. The genes are TRBV5-6 and TRBJ1-1; 8 nucleotides agree with TRBD1. The CDR3 spans 15 residues. Germline V gene lookup returns CDR1 SGHDT and CDR2 YYEEEE. V dropped 2 bases and J dropped 4; count of bases not matched to a gene: 7. The full variable domain, in which reference TRBV5-6 and TRBJ1-1 provide the parts outside the CDR3, is DAGVTQSPTHLIKTRGQQVTLRCSPKSGHDTVSWYQQALGQGPQFIFQYYEEEERQRGNFPDRFSGHQFPNYSSELNVNALLLGDSALYLCASSLPRGPGTEAFFGQGTRLTVV.

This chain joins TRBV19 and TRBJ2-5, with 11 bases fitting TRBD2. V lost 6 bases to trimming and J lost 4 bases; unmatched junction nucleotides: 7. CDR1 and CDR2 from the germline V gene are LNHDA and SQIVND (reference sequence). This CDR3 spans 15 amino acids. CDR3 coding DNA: TGTGCCAGTAGCCTAGCGGGAGGAATTGGAGAGACCCAGTACTTC. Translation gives CASSLAGGIGETQYF.

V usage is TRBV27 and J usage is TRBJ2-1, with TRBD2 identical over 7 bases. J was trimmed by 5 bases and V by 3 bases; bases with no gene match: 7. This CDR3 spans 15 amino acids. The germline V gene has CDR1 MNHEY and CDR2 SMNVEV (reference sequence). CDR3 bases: TGTGCCAGCAGTTTGCGGGGACTACCCCACAATGAGCAGTTCTTC. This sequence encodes CASSLRGLPHNEQFF.

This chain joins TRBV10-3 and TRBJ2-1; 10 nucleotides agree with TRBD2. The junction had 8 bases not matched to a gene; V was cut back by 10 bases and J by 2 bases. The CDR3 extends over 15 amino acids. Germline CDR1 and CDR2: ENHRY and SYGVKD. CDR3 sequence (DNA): TGTGCCACCCACCCCGGGACTAGCGCCTACAATGAGCAGTTCTTC. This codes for CATHPGTSAYNEQFF.

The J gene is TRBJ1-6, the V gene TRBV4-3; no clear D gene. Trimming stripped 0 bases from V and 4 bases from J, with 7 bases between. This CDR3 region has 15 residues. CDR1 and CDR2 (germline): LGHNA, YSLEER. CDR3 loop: CASSQEGVYNSPLHF. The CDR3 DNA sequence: TGCGCCAGCAGCCAAGAGGGAGTTTATAATTCACCCCTCCACTTT.